The subject of this entry is one TCR beta chain. The target antigen is unknown. The TCR beta libraries were generated through quantitative 5'-RACE incorporating molecular barcodes. One entry per CDR3 protein, called by TCRdb with MiXCR from the 5' RACE reads. The sample holds roughly 700,000 distinct CDR3 sequences, 15% to 20% seen once. This sample was included in a study of CD8 T cells in ankylosing spondylitis. Overall study findings and caveats: The authors reported significant enrichment of disease-linked clones in matched ankylosing spondylitis synovial fluid. Disease-linked clones had a CD8+ phenotype and relatively low frequency in peripheral blood. Certain motif variants had earlier appeared in reactive arthritis synovial fluid and blood. What appeared characteristic of ankylosing spondylitis blood was a TCR beta motif of eight highly homologous variants.

CDR3 length equals 15 residues. Unmatched junction bases numbered 6, after V lost 1 base and J lost 3 bases. Sequenced material: blood, either unsorted or a sorted T cell fraction (not recorded which). The V and J genes are TRBV12-3 or TRBV12-4 and TRBJ2-7; 7 bases match TRBD1. The TCR was taken from a male donor with ankylosing spondylitis. CDR3 DNA sequence: TGTGCCAGCAGTTTAGGACAGGGTACCTACTACGAGCAGTACTTC. It codes for CASSLGQGTYYEQYF.